These T cell receptor beta chains were read from a single sample in a study of shared clonotypes between healthy human individuals. The repertoire was sequenced with immunoSEQ multiplex PCR; TCRdb's copy has only in-frame clones and lacks some. The table has some 1 million clones, under 80% seen once; the top ten hold about 1.5%. Sequences were obtained from memory CD4+ T cells sorted from blood. The receptors shown here come from a man aged 18 to 30 in good health. CDR3s include the opening cysteine and the closing phenylalanine or tryptophan. Each record gives: J gene, V gene, CDR3 protein.

>TRBJ2-3|TRBV19
CASGQSTDTQYF
>TRBJ1-1|TRBV7-6
CASSQLSDSVSSEAFF
>TRBJ1-1|TRBV7-2
CASSLRQGNTEAFF
>TRBJ2-2|TRBV5-1
CASSSRSGANTGELFF
>TRBJ1-4|TRBV2
CASGAGINEKLFF
>TRBJ2-6|TRBV6-1
CASSGGQGGSGANVLTF
>TRBJ2-1|TRBV5-6
CASRGRTGSTYNEQFF
>TRBJ2-7|TRBV11-1
CASSLAGPSYEQYF
>TRBJ1-1|TRBV30
CAWSSSGGVLAFF
>TRBJ1-2|TRBV4-1
CASSQGVGKGYGYTF
>TRBJ1-1|TRBV2
CASSERAVNTEAFF
>TRBJ2-7|TRBV5-1
CASSKGQGAYEQYF
>TRBJ2-7|TRBV5-1
CASNGAATGSSYEQYF
>TRBJ2-5|TRBV18
CASSSQQGVQETQYF
>TRBJ1-2|TRBV7-9
CASSLASYGYTF
>TRBJ1-1|TRBV28
CASSPPGSGLNTEAFF
>TRBJ1-6|TRBV18
CASSLWTGSSYNSPLHF
>TRBJ1-3|TRBV30
CAWSRAPKTGNTIYF
>TRBJ1-5|TRBV27
CASSSEGQKYPQPQHF
>TRBJ2-1|TRBV5-1
CASSLGVEGEQFF
>TRBJ1-6|TRBV6-5
CASSYSPEDSPLHF
>TRBJ1-1|TRBV7-9
CASSPLGDTFEAFF
>TRBJ2-3|TRBV15
CATAPGSPSTDTQYF
>TRBJ2-3|TRBV28
CASSASGGLDTQYF
>TRBJ2-2|TRBV11-2
CASSRRWTGSGGELFF
>TRBJ2-1|TRBV4-3
CASSQATPYFGVYNEQFF
>TRBJ2-7|TRBV9
CASSKGQGSSYEQYF
>TRBJ1-2|TRBV19
CASSTTGSANYGYTF
>TRBJ2-1|TRBV25-1
CASSGVAGGQFF
>TRBJ2-7|TRBV6-5
CASKGHSYEQYF
>TRBJ2-3|TRBV7-9
CASSLVAKSTDTQYF